These T cell receptor beta chains were read from a single sample in a study of T cells after yellow fever vaccination. TCRdb fed the 5' RACE reads into MiXCR, producing one record per CDR3 protein. The data contain about 630,000 distinct CDR3 sequences, roughly an eighth of them singletons. Sequencing was performed on PBMCs, taken on the day of the yellow fever booster vaccination. All receptors come from a man younger than 40 who received the YFV17D yellow fever vaccine. The CDR3 runs from the conserved cysteine through the conserved F or W. Fields, in order: V gene, J gene, clone size, D gene, CDR3 protein, CDR3 DNA. D genes are given only for firm matches. Only some rows state a clone size, as once, few, many or a class for expanded clones.

v_call: TRBV6-2/TRBV6-3
j_call: TRBJ2-2
clone_size: NA
d_call: NA
cdr3_aa: CASTVLESANTGELFF
cdr3_nt: TGTGCCAGCACCGTACTGGAGTCCGCGAACACCGGGGAGCTGTTTTTT

v_call: TRBV5-1
j_call: TRBJ2-1
clone_size: NA
d_call: TRBD2
cdr3_aa: CASRGDYFEQFF
cdr3_nt: TGCGCCAGCAGAGGGGACTATTTTGAGCAGTTCTTC

v_call: TRBV4-1
j_call: TRBJ2-1
clone_size: NA
d_call: TRBD1
cdr3_aa: CASSSPGQGAGEQFF
cdr3_nt: TGCGCCAGCAGCTCGCCGGGACAGGGGGCCGGTGAGCAGTTCTTC

v_call: TRBV27
j_call: TRBJ2-5
clone_size: few
d_call: TRBD2
cdr3_aa: CASSSGLAGVPQYF
cdr3_nt: TGTGCCAGCAGTTCTGGACTAGCGGGAGTGCCCCAGTACTTC

v_call: TRBV5-1
j_call: TRBJ2-5
clone_size: NA
d_call: NA
cdr3_aa: CASSLAGGGVRETQYF
cdr3_nt: TGCGCCAGCAGCTTGGCCGGTGGGGGAGTTAGGGAGACCCAGTACTTC

v_call: TRBV5-1
j_call: TRBJ2-1
clone_size: NA
d_call: NA
cdr3_aa: CASSQDSPVRNEQFF
cdr3_nt: TGCGCCAGCAGCCAGGACTCCCCGGTCAGGAATGAGCAGTTCTTC

v_call: TRBV7-9
j_call: TRBJ1-1
clone_size: NA
d_call: NA
cdr3_aa: CASSSTQGELTEAFF
cdr3_nt: TGTGCCAGCAGCTCTACACAGGGAGAGCTCACTGAAGCTTTCTTT

v_call: TRBV20-1
j_call: TRBJ2-3
clone_size: few
d_call: TRBD1
cdr3_aa: CSARPTTGGRDTQYF
cdr3_nt: TGCAGTGCCCGTCCTACGACAGGGGGCAGGGATACGCAGTATTTT

v_call: TRBV24-1
j_call: TRBJ2-2
clone_size: few
d_call: TRBD2
cdr3_aa: CATSLGLGYTGELFF
cdr3_nt: TGTGCCACCAGTTTAGGACTAGGGTACACCGGGGAGCTGTTTTTT

v_call: TRBV7-2
j_call: TRBJ2-4
clone_size: NA
d_call: NA
cdr3_aa: CASNGGTKNIQYF
cdr3_nt: TGTGCCAGCAACGGGGGTACCAAAAACATTCAGTACTTC

v_call: TRBV25-1
j_call: TRBJ2-3
clone_size: NA
d_call: TRBD1
cdr3_aa: CASRSGTGERNTQYF
cdr3_nt: TGTGCCAGCAGGTCCGGGACAGGGGAAAGGAATACGCAGTATTTT

v_call: TRBV6-2/TRBV6-3
j_call: TRBJ2-7
clone_size: few
d_call: TRBD2
cdr3_aa: CASSDPRLSGSREQYF
cdr3_nt: TGTGCCAGCAGTGACCCGAGACTAAGCGGGAGTCGAGAGCAGTACTTC

v_call: TRBV20-1
j_call: TRBJ2-4
clone_size: few
d_call: TRBD2
cdr3_aa: CSAARGGRAATKNIQYF
cdr3_nt: TGCAGTGCCGCCCGGGGGGGAAGGGCGGCAACCAAAAACATTCAGTACTTC

v_call: TRBV20-1
j_call: TRBJ1-6
clone_size: NA
d_call: NA
cdr3_aa: CSATPGRANNSPLHF
cdr3_nt: TGCAGTGCTACCCCGGGAAGGGCAAATAATTCACCCCTCCACTTT

v_call: TRBV6-5
j_call: TRBJ2-5
clone_size: NA
d_call: NA
cdr3_aa: CASSYRETGRRETQYF
cdr3_nt: TGTGCCAGCAGTTACAGGGAGACAGGGAGGAGAGAGACCCAGTACTTC

v_call: TRBV6-5
j_call: TRBJ2-2
clone_size: few
d_call: NA
cdr3_aa: CASSYSSVGGELFF
cdr3_nt: TGTGCCAGCAGTTACTCGTCAGTTGGCGGGGAGCTGTTTTTT

v_call: TRBV7-9
j_call: TRBJ2-2
clone_size: many
d_call: TRBD1
cdr3_aa: CASSSRQGSTGELFF
cdr3_nt: TGTGCCAGCAGCTCCAGACAGGGGTCGACCGGGGAGCTGTTTTTT

v_call: TRBV12-3/TRBV12-4
j_call: TRBJ2-7
clone_size: NA
d_call: NA
cdr3_aa: CASSLWGRDEQYF
cdr3_nt: TGTGCCAGCAGTTTATGGGGTCGAGACGAGCAGTACTTC

v_call: TRBV20-1
j_call: TRBJ2-1
clone_size: once
d_call: TRBD1
cdr3_aa: CSAPTDRGISNGQFF
cdr3_nt: TGCAGTGCGCCCACTGACAGGGGCATATCAAATGGGCAGTTCTTC

v_call: TRBV12-3/TRBV12-4
j_call: TRBJ1-6
clone_size: NA
d_call: TRBD1
cdr3_aa: CASSWGQGANNSPLHF
cdr3_nt: TGTGCCAGCAGTTGGGGGCAGGGGGCGAATAATTCACCCCTCCACTTT

v_call: TRBV7-9
j_call: TRBJ2-1
clone_size: few
d_call: NA
cdr3_aa: CASSLDLPRIEFF
cdr3_nt: TGTGCCAGCAGCTTAGATCTTCCTAGGATCGAGTTCTTC

v_call: TRBV30
j_call: TRBJ2-1
clone_size: few
d_call: TRBD2
cdr3_aa: CALGTVASGSSYNEQFF
cdr3_nt: TGTGCCTTGGGGACGGTGGCTAGCGGGAGCTCCTACAATGAGCAGTTCTTC

v_call: TRBV28
j_call: TRBJ2-7
clone_size: NA
d_call: TRBD2
cdr3_aa: CATLAGGAYEQYF
cdr3_nt: TGTGCCACCCTAGCGGGAGGGGCCTACGAGCAGTACTTC

v_call: TRBV6-2/TRBV6-3
j_call: TRBJ2-4
clone_size: NA
d_call: TRBD2
cdr3_aa: CASSASGAKNIQYF
cdr3_nt: TGTGCCAGCAGTGCTAGCGGAGCCAAAAACATTCAGTACTTC

v_call: TRBV7-9
j_call: TRBJ2-2
clone_size: few
d_call: NA
cdr3_aa: CASSLGLWGDDGELFF
cdr3_nt: TGTGCCAGCAGCTTAGGATTATGGGGCGACGACGGGGAGCTGTTTTTT

v_call: TRBV19
j_call: TRBJ2-7
clone_size: NA
d_call: NA
cdr3_aa: CASSFSQAPWDEQYF
cdr3_nt: TGTGCCAGTAGCTTTTCTCAGGCCCCTTGGGACGAGCAGTACTTC

v_call: TRBV7-9
j_call: TRBJ2-7
clone_size: NA
d_call: NA
cdr3_aa: CASSLLGKVSEQYF
cdr3_nt: TGTGCCAGCAGCTTACTAGGGAAGGTCAGCGAGCAGTACTTC

v_call: TRBV5-4
j_call: TRBJ1-1
clone_size: few
d_call: TRBD1
cdr3_aa: CASSLGIGTGDLDTEAFF
cdr3_nt: TGTGCCAGCAGCTTGGGAATCGGGACAGGGGATTTGGACACTGAAGCTTTCTTT